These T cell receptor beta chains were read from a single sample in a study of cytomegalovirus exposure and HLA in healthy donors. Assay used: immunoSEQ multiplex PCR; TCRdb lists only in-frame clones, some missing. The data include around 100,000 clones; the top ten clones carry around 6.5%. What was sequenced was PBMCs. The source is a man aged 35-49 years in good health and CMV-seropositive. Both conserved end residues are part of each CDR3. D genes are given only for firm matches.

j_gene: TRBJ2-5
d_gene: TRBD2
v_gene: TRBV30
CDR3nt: TGTGCCTGGAGTTTCGGGACTAGCGGGATTGTGGAGACCCAGTACTTC
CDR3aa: CAWSFGTSGIVETQYF

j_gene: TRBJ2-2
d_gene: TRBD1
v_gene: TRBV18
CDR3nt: TGTGCCAGCTCACCATGGGGACAGGTTGCGAACACCGGGGAGCTGTTTTTT
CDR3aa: CASSPWGQVANTGELFF

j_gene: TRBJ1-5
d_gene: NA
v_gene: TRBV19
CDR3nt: TGTGCCAGTAGTATTGCCCGGGGTAGCAATCAGCCCCAGCATTTT
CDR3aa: CASSIARGSNQPQHF

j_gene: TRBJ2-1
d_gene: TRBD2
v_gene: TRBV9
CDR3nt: TGTGCCAGCAGCGCGCCGCTGACGGGAGGGTTGGACAATGAGCAGTTCTTC
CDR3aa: CASSAPLTGGLDNEQFF

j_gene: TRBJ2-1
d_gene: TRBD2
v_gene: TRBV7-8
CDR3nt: TGTGCCAGCAGCTTTACCGGGGGAGGGCCGTACAATGAGCAGTTCTTC
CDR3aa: CASSFTGGGPYNEQFF

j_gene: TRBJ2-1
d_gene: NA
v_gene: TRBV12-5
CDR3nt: TGTGCTAGTGGTTTCTCCCGACTAGTCAATGAGCAGTTCTTC
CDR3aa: CASGFSRLVNEQFF

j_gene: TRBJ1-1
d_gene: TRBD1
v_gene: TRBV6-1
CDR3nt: TGTGCCAGCATGGTCAGGGGGCTGAACACTGAAGCTTTCTTT
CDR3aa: CASMVRGLNTEAFF

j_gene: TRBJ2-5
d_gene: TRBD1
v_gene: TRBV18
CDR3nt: TGTGCCAGCTCGCAGACAAGGGGGCGAGAGACCCAGTACTTC
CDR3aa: CASSQTRGRETQYF

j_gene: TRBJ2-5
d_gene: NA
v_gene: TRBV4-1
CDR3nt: TGCGCCAGCAGCCAAGGAACTAGCCTACAAGAGACCCAGTACTTC
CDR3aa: CASSQGTSLQETQYF

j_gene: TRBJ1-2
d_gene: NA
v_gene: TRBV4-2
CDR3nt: TGTGCCAGCAGCCAAGGATCGGCAGGGGAAGGCTACACCTTC
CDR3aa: CASSQGSAGEGYTF

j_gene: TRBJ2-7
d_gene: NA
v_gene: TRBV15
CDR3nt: TGTGCCACCAGCAGAGTCGTCAGCTACGAGCAGTACTTC
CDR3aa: CATSRVVSYEQYF

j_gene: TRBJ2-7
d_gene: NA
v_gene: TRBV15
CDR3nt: TGTGCCACCAGCAGAGTAGGGGGACGCCTCTCCTACGAGCAGTACTTC
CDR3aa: CATSRVGGRLSYEQYF

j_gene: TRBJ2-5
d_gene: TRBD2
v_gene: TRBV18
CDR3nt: TGTGCCAGCTCACCAACGGGAGGGCACCAAGAGACCCAGTACTTC
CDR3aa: CASSPTGGHQETQYF

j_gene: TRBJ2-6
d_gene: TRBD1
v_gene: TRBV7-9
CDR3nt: TGTGCCAGCAGCGGACTCGTCGACAGGGCTGGGGCCAACGTCCTGACTTTC
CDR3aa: CASSGLVDRAGANVLTF

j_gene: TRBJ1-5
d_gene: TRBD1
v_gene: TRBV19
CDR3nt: TGTGCCAGTAGTTTACGGGACAGTACCAATCAGCCCCAGCATTTT
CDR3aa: CASSLRDSTNQPQHF

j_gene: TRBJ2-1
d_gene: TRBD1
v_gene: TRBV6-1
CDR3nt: TGTGCCAGCAGTGCGGACAGGGCCCCCAGCTCCTACAATGAGCAGTTCTTC
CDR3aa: CASSADRAPSSYNEQFF

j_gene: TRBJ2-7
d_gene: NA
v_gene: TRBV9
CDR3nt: TGCGCCAGCAGCCGACTAGAAACCTCCTACGAGCAGTACTTC
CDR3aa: CASSRLETSYEQYF

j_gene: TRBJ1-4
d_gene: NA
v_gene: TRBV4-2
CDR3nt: TGTGCCAGCAGCCAAGAGGGTGCGGTTGGGAATGAAAAACTGTTTTTT
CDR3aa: CASSQEGAVGNEKLFF

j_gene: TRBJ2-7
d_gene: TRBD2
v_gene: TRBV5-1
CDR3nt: TGCGCCAGCAGCGGAACGGGACTAGCGGGTTCTGACGAGCAGTACTTC
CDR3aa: CASSGTGLAGSDEQYF

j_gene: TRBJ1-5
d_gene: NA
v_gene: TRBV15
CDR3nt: TGTGCCACCAGCAGAGATCGGGTGCAGCCCCAGCATTTT
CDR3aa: CATSRDRVQPQHF

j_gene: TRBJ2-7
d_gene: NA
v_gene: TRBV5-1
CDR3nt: TGCGCCAGCAGCCAGGGGTTTTCCGTCTCCTACGAGCAGTACTTC
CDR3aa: CASSQGFSVSYEQYF

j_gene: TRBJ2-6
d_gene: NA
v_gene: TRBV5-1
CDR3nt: TGCGCCAGCAGCTTGGCGGTGGCTGGGGCCAACGTCCTGACTTTC
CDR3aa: CASSLAVAGANVLTF

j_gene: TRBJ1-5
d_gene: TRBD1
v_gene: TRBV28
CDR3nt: TGTGCCAGCGGATGGGTTATAGGGACAGGGGACCTTAGCAATCAGCCCCAGCATTTT
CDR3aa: CASGWVIGTGDLSNQPQHF

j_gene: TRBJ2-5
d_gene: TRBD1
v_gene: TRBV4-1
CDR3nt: TGCGCCAGCAGCCAAAACAGGGGGCTAGAGACCCAGTACTTC
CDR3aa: CASSQNRGLETQYF

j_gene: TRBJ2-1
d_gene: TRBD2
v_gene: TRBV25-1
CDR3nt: TGTGCCAGCAGCCTAAGCCGCGGGCTAGCGGTGGGCAATGAGCAGTTCTTC
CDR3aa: CASSLSRGLAVGNEQFF

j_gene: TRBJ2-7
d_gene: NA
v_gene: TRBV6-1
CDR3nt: TGTGCCAGCAGTGGCGGAGACCTGGGGGGCTACGAGCAGTACTTC
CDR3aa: CASSGGDLGGYEQYF

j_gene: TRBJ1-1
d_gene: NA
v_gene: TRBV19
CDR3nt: TGTGCCAGTAGTAGGACACAGGGAGCTGGTGAAGCTTTCTTT
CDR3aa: CASSRTQGAGEAFF

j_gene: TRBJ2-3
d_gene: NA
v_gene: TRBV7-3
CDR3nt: TGTGCCAGCAGCTTACCGGGAGCTGGAGATACGCAGTATTTT
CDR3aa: CASSLPGAGDTQYF

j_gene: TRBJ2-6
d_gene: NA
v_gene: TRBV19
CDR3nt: TGTGCCAGTAGCCGTCCACCTGAGCCTGGGGCCAACGTCCTGACTTTC
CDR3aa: CASSRPPEPGANVLTF

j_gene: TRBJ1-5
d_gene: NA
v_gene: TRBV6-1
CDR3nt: TGTGCCAGCAGTGAAGAACGGGGGTGGGGACAGCCCCAGCATTTT
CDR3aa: CASSEERGWGQPQHF

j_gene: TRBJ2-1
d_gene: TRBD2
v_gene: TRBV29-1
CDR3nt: TGCAGCGTTGAACAGCGGGGGAGGTTCAATGAGCAGTTCTTC
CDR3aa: CSVEQRGRFNEQFF

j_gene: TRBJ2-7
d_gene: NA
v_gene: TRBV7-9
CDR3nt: TGTGCCAGCGCCACGGCGGTGAGCTCCTACGAGCAGTACTTC
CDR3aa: CASATAVSSYEQYF

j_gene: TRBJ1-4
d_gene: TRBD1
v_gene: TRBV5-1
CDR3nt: TGCGCCAGCAGCTTGGCGACAGGGCGGAGAACTAATGAAAAACTGTTTTTT
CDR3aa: CASSLATGRRTNEKLFF

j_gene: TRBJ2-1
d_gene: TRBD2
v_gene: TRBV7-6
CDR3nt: TGTGCCAGCAGCAACGCTAGCGGGAGCCTCCATGAGCAGTTCTTC
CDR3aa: CASSNASGSLHEQFF

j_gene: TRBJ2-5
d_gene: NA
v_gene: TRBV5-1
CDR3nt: TGCGCCAGCAGCTTGGGAGCCAGGGGCCAAGAGACCCAGTACTTC
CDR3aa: CASSLGARGQETQYF

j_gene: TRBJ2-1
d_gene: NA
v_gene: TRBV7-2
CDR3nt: TGTGCCAGCAAAAGGGAGGAATACAATGAGCAGTTCTTC
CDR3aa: CASKREEYNEQFF

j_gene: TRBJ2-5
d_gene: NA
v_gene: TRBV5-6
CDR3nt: TGTGCCAGCAGCTTGCTCGGGGTAGAGGGTCAAGAGACCCAGTACTTC
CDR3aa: CASSLLGVEGQETQYF

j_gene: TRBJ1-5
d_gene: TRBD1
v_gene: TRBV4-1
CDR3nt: TGCGCCAGCAGCCAAGGTTTCACAGGGGGTCAGCCCCAGCATTTT
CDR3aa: CASSQGFTGGQPQHF

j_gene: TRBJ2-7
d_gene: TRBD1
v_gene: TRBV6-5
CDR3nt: TGTGCCAGCAGTATAGGACAGGGTTCCTACGAGCAGTACTTC
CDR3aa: CASSIGQGSYEQYF

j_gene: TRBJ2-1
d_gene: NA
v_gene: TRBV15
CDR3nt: TGTGCCACCAGCAGAGACAGGGCCAATGAGCAGTTCTTC
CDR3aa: CATSRDRANEQFF

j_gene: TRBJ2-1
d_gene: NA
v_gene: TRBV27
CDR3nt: TGTGCCAGCAGTCCCCCTGGGGCCGGGAGCAATGAGCAGTTCTTC
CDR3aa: CASSPPGAGSNEQFF

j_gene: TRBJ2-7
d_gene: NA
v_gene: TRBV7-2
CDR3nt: TGTGCCAGCAGCTTAGCCGGGAGTAGGGTATACGAGCAGTACTTC
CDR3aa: CASSLAGSRVYEQYF